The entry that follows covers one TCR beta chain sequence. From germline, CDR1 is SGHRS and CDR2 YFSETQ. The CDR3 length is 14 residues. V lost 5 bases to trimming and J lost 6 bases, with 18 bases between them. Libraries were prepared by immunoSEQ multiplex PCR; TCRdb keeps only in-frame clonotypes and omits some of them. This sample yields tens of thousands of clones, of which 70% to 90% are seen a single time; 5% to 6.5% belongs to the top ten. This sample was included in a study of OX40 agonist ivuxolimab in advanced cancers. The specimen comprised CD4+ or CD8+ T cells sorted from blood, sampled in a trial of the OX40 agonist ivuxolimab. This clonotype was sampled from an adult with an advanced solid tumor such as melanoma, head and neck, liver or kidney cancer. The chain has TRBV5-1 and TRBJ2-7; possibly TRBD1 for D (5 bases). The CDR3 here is CASSQDTGSGEQYF. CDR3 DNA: TGCGCCAGCAGTCAGGACACCGGGTCGGGCGAGCAGTACTTC.